Only one count was recorded for the clone carrying this TCR beta chain. What it binds is unknown. J was trimmed by 8 bases and V by 4 bases; bases with no gene match: 15. Germline assignment: CDR1 SGHDN and CDR2 FVKESK. The CDR3 sequence is 17 residues long. This sample was included in a study of T cell responses to AZD1222 COVID-19 vaccine. Whole-study findings and limits: Along spike, vaccine-associated CD4 TCRs were found throughout, with dominance at 160-218 and 743-854. Donors, mostly white British, included more females; clonal diversity was possibly underestimated. Among AZD1222 vaccinees, only 5 to 7 were seropositive at baseline.

The method was immunoSEQ multiplex PCR; TCRdb's version includes in-frame clones alone and lacks a portion of them. The table shows approximately 98,000 clones, with more than 70% occurring only once. The rearrangement joins TRBV14 to TRBJ1-2; 11 bases line up with TRBD1. The receptor was derived from an adult in good health. Specimen: peripheral blood, collected on day 0 of MenACWY control vaccination. The DNA for the CDR3 is TGTGCCAGCAGCCCTTGGACAGGGGGCGCGAGAGGCCACGGCTACACCTTC. Translating it yields CASSPWTGGARGHGYTF.